The present T cell receptor (beta chain) was sequenced within a study of blood T cell repertoires in COVID-19. The wider study: Acute and convalescent COVID-19 specimens originated in the United States, Italy and Spain. The cDNA or gDNA used as material had been derived from T cells, B-cell-depleted T cells, or PBMCs.

Trimming cost V 5 bases and J 7 bases; bases outside gene matches: 12. Germline loops: CDR1 MDHEN, CDR2 SYDVKM. The CDR3 totals 15 residues. As handled by the study authors: Researchers report that nucleated cell counts were estimated from reference gene primer amplification. Generated by immunoSEQ multiplex PCR, the TCRdb table keeps only in-frame clones and is missing some. V and J calls and clone size are copied from that table; D and trimming were computed from the DNA. The data show 30,000 or so clones, roughly 78% seen once. The sequence was collected from a man aged 80 or over with active or convalescent COVID-19. The sample comprised peripheral blood. This chain uses TRBV28 with TRBJ2-7, with 9 bases aligning to TRBD1. CDR3 coding DNA: TGTGCCAGCAGTGGACCCGGGACAGGGACTCAAGAGCAGTACTTC. Its translation: CASSGPGTGTQEQYF.